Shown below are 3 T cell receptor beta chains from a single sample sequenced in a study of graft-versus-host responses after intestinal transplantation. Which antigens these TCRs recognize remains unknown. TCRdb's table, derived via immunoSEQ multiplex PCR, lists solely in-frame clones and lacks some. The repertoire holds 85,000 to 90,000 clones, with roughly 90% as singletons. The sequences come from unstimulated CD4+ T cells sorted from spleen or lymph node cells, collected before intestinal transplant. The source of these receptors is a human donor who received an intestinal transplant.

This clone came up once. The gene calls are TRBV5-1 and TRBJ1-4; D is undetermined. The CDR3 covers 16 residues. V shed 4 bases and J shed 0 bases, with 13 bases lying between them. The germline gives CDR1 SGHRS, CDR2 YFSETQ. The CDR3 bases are TGCGCCAGCAGCACCTCGGGGAGGGCAACTAATGAAAAACTGTTTTTT. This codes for CASSTSGRATNEKLFF. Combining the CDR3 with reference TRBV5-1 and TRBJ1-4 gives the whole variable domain KAGVTQTPRYLIKTRGQQVTLSCSPISGHRSVSWYQQTPGQGLQFLFEYFSETQRNKGNFPGRFSGRQFSNSRSEMNVSTLELGDSALYLCASSTSGRATNEKLFFGSGTQLSVL.

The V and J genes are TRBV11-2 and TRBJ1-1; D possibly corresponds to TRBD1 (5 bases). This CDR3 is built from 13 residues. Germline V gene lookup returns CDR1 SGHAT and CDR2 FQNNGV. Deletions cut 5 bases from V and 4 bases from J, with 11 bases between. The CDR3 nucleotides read TGTGCCAGCAGCCCCGGTAGGGGCACTGAAGCTTTCTTT. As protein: CASSPGRGTEAFF. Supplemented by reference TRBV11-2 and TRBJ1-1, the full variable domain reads EAGVAQSPRYKIIEKRQSVAFWCNPISGHATLYWYQQILGQGPKLLIQFQNNGVVDDSQLPKDRFSAERLKGVDSTLKIQPAKLEDSAVYLCASSPGRGTEAFFGQGTRLTVV.

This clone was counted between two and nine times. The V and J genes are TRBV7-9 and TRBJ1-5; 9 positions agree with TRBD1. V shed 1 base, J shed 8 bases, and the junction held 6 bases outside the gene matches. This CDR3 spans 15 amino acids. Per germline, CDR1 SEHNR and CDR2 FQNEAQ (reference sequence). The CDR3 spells CASSLGGTGNEPQHF. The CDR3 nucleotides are TGTGCCAGCAGCTTAGGAGGGACAGGGAATGAGCCCCAGCATTTT. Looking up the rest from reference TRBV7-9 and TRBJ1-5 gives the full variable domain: DTGVSQNPRHKITKRGQNVTFRCDPISEHNRLYWYRQTLGQGPEFLTYFQNEAQLEKSRLLSDRFSAERPKGSFSTLEIQRTEQGDSAMYLCASSLGGTGNEPQHFGDGTRLSIL.